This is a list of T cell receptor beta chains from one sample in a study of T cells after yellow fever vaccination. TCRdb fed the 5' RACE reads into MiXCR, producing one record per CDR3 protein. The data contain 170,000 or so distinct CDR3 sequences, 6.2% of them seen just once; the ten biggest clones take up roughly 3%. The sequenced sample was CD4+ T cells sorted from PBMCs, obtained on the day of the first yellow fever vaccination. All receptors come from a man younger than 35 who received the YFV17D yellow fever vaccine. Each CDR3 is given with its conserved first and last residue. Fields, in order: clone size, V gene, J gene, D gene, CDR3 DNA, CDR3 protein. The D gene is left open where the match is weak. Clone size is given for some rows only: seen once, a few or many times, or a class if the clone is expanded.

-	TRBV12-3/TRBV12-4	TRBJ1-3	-	TGTGCCAGCAGCCCCGCTAGCTCTGGAAACACCATATATTTT	CASSPASSGNTIYF
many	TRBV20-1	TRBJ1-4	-	TGCAGTGCCCGGGACACCACTAATGAAAAACTGTTTTTT	CSARDTTNEKLFF
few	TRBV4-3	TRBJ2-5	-	TGCGCCAGCAGCCAAGGACAGATAGAGACCCAGTACTTC	CASSQGQIETQYF
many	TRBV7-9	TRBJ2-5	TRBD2	TGTGCCAGCAGCTTAGGACTAGCGGGGGGCCAAGAATCCCAGTACTTC	CASSLGLAGGQESQYF
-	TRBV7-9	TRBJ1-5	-	TGTGCCACTAGAGACACGGCCAATCAGCCCCAGCATTTT	CATRDTANQPQHF
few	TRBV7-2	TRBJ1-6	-	TGTGCCAGCAGCTTAAACCCTTCACCCCTCCACTTT	CASSLNPSPLHF
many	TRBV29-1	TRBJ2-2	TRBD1	TGCAGCGTTATGAAGGGGGCGGACACCGGGGAGCTGTTTTTT	CSVMKGADTGELFF
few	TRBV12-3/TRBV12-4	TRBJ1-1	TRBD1	TGTGCCAGCAGCTCACAAAACAGGGGAATCGAAGCTTTCTTT	CASSSQNRGIEAFF
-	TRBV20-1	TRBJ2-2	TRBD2	TGCAGTGCTAGAGATTCCCTAGCGGGGATCACCGGGGAGCTGTTTTTT	CSARDSLAGITGELFF
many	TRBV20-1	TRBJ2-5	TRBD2	TGCAGTGCTAGAGATCTCGGACTAGGCGAGACCCAGTACTTC	CSARDLGLGETQYF
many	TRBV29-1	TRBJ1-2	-	TGCAGCGTTGAGGATACAGGGCACTATGGCTACACCTTC	CSVEDTGHYGYTF
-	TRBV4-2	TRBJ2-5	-	TGTGCCAGGAGCCCCGGGATCCTCCGAGAGACCCAGTACTTC	CARSPGILRETQYF
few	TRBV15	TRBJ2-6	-	TGTGCCACCAGCAGGACTTACTCTGGGGCCAACGTCCTGACTTTC	CATSRTYSGANVLTF
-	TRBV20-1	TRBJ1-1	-	TGCAGTGCCCCCCGGCCCGGGGGGAACACTGAAGCTTTCTTT	CSAPRPGGNTEAFF
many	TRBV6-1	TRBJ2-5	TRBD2	TGTGCCATTAGGCGTTCGGCTAGCGGCCAAGAGACCCAGTACTTC	CAIRRSASGQETQYF
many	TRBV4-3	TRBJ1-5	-	TGCGCCAGCAGCCAAGATGCATATGTTAGCAATCAGCCCCAGCATTTT	CASSQDAYVSNQPQHF
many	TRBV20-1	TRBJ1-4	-	TGCAGTGCTACGGGAGGCCTAGATGGAGAAAAACTGTTTTTT	CSATGGLDGEKLFF
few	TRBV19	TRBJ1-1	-	TGTGCCAGTAGTCATCGTAGGGGGAACACTGAAGCTTTCTTT	CASSHRRGNTEAFF
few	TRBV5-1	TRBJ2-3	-	TGCGCCAGCACCTCGTTAAGAAGCACAGATACGCAGTATTTT	CASTSLRSTDTQYF
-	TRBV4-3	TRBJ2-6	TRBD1	TGCGCCAGCAGCCAAGCACCGGGACAGGGGGCCAACGTCCTGACTTTC	CASSQAPGQGANVLTF
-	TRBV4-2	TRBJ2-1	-	TGTGCCAGCAGCCCACCCCGGGGGCGCGGGGATGAGCAGTTCTTC	CASSPPRGRGDEQFF
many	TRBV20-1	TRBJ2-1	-	TGCAGTGCTAGATCGTCGGCCTCGAGCCAGTTCTTC	CSARSSASSQFF
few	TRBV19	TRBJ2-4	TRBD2	TGTGCCAGTGGCGGACTAGAAGGCGGAAACATTCAGTACTTC	CASGGLEGGNIQYF
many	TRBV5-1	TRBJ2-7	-	TGCGCCAGCAGCTCGGACCCTTCCTACGAGCAGTACTTC	CASSSDPSYEQYF
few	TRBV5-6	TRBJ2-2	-	TGTGCCAGCAGCTTGAGGCCCACCGGGGAGCTGTTTTTT	CASSLRPTGELFF
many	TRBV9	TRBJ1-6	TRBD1	TGTGCCAGCAGCCCCAGACCGGACAGGGGGCCTTCACCCCTCCACTTT	CASSPRPDRGPSPLHF
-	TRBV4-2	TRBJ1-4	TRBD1	TGTGCCAGCAGCCTACAGGGGGCGATTGAAAAACTGTTTTTT	CASSLQGAIEKLFF
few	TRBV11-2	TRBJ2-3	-	TGTGCCAGCAGCCCCCGATCGGATACGCAGTATTTT	CASSPRSDTQYF
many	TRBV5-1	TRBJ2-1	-	TGCGCCAGCAGCTTGGAACGAAGTCCCACGGTAGGGGTCTTC	CASSLERSPTVGVF
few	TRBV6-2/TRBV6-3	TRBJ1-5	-	-	CASSYSSGILAQHF
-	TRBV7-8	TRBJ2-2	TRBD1	TGTGCCAGCAGCCGAAGGACAGGGACGACCGGGGAGCTGTTTTTT	CASSRRTGTTGELFF
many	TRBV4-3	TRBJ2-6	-	TGCGCCAGCAGCCAAGATCGTGCATTCGGCTCTGGGGCCAACGTCCTGACTTTC	CASSQDRAFGSGANVLTF
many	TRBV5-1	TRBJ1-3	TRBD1	TGCGCCAGCAGCCCGGACAGGGCGGGAAACACCATATATTTT	CASSPDRAGNTIYF
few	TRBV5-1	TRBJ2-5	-	TGCGCCAGCAGCTTGGGACAGCGAGAGACCCAGTACTTC	CASSLGQRETQYF
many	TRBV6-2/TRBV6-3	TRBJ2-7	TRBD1	TGTGCCAGCAGTCCAATTGGACAGGGGGTCTACGAGCAGTACTTC	CASSPIGQGVYEQYF
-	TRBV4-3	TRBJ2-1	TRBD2	TGCGCCAGCAGCCCTCGTTTAGCGGGGAGCTCCTACAATGAGCAGTTCTTC	CASSPRLAGSSYNEQFF
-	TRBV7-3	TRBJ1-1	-	TGTGCCAGCAGCTTAACAAGTCGACAGGCGAACACTGAAGCTTTCTTT	CASSLTSRQANTEAFF
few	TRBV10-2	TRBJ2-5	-	TGCGCCAGCAGTGTTGACAGGCAAGAGACCCAGTACTTC	CASSVDRQETQYF
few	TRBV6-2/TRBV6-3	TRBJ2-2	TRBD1	TGTGCCAGCAGATCCCCGGACAGGGGTCGGTCGACCGGGGAGCTGTTTTTT	CASRSPDRGRSTGELFF
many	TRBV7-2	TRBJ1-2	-	TGTGCCAGCAGCTTAGAGGGAGTCTATGGCTACACCTTC	CASSLEGVYGYTF
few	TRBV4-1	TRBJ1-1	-	TGCGCCAGCAGCCAACACCGACCCACTGAAGCTTTCTTT	CASSQHRPTEAFF
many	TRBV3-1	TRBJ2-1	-	TGTGCCAGCAGCCAAGAGGGGGTCACCTACAATGAGCAGTTCTTC	CASSQEGVTYNEQFF
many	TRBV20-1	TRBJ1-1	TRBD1	TGCAGTGCTAGTGACCGACAGGGATGGACTGAAGCTTTCTTT	CSASDRQGWTEAFF
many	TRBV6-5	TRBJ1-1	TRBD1	TGTGCCAGCAGCCGTAGACAGGGGAGGGACACTGAAGCTTTCTTT	CASSRRQGRDTEAFF
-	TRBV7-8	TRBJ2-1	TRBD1	TGTGCCAGCAGCCCCGACAGGGAAAACCACAATGAGCAGTTCTTC	CASSPDRENHNEQFF
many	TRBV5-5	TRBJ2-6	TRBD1	TGTGCCAGCACCCTGACCACAGGGGGGCAAAGCGTCCTGACTTTC	CASTLTTGGQSVLTF
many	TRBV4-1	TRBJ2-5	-	TGCGCCAGCAGCCAAGCCTGGGGGCGGAGACAAGAGACCCAGTACTTC	CASSQAWGRRQETQYF
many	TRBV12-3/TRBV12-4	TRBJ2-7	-	TGTGCCAGCAGGACGGGACTGGGGTCCTACGAGCAGTACTTC	CASRTGLGSYEQYF
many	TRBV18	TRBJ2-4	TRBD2	TGTGCCAGCTCACCACCGTTCCGGGGAGGGGCCAAAAACATTCAGTACTTC	CASSPPFRGGAKNIQYF
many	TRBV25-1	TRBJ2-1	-	TGTGCCAGCAGTGAATCAGAGAGCTCCTACAATGAGCAGTTCTTC	CASSESESSYNEQFF
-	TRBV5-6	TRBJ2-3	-	TGTGCCAGCAGCTTGGACAGGGTGGCAGATACGCAGTATTTT	CASSLDRVADTQYF
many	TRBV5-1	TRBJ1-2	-	TGCGCCAGCAGCTTTGACGACTATGGCTACACCTTC	CASSFDDYGYTF
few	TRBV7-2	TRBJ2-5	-	TGTGCCAGCAGCTTAGTTGGGGACAATGCGGAGACCCAGTACTTC	CASSLVGDNAETQYF
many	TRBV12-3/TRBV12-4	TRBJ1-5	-	TGTGCCAGCAGTTTAATTGTCGGGGAATCTACTCAGCCCCAGCATTTT	CASSLIVGESTQPQHF
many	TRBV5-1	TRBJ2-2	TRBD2	TGCGCCAGCAGTGAGAGACTAGCGGTCGGGGAGCTGTTTTTT	CASSERLAVGELFF
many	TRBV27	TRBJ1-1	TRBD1	TGTGCCAGCAGTTTACTTAGGATGGGACAGAAACCTGAAGCTTTCTTT	CASSLLRMGQKPEAFF
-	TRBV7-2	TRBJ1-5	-	TGTGCCAGCAGCCTCCAGTGGGGGGGGGATCAGCCCCAGCATTTT	CASSLQWGGDQPQHF
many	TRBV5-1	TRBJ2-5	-	TGCGCCAGCAGCCCCGGCCATGGCAGCCAAGAGACCCAGTACTTC	CASSPGHGSQETQYF